The 16 T cell receptor beta chains in this list originate from one sample, sequenced in a study of cytomegalovirus exposure and HLA in healthy donors. The PCR made use of 60 Vbeta and 13 Jbeta primers. Data came from immunoSEQ multiplex PCR; TCRdb stores just in-frame clones and leaves some out. In the table there are about 160,000 clones, more than 70% of which are singletons. The sequencing sample was made of PBMCs. Receptors were obtained from a male donor in good health and CMV-seropositive.

On this clone itself: An end of the junction does not agree with germline; a read error may underlie this. Other nucleotide sequences from this sample produce the same CDR3. The rearrangement links TRBV10-3 to TRBJ1-2, with 11 bases aligning to TRBD1. CDR1 is ENHRY, CDR2 SYGVKD, per germline. This CDR3 is built from 16 residues. CDR3 coding DNA: TGCGCCATCAGTGAAAGGGACAGGGGGGTAAACTATGGCTACACCTTC. Translation gives CAISERDRGVNYGYTF.

This clone was recorded a few times. The chain is built from TRBV5-1 and TRBJ1-1; D might be TRBD1 (5 bases). The CDR3 has 14 residues. Trimming stripped 0 bases from V and 3 bases from J, with 9 bases between. Germline loops: CDR1 SGHRS, CDR2 YFSETQ. CDR3 nucleotide sequence: TGCGCCAGCAGCTTGGATGGGGCGTACACTGAAGCTTTCTTT. Protein: CASSLDGAYTEAFF.

The chain has TRBV6-5 and TRBJ2-3; D might be TRBD2 (6 bases). V lost 0 bases and J lost 4, with 11 bases in between. Germline V gene lookup returns CDR1 MNHEY and CDR2 SVGAGI. CDR3 length: 15 amino acids. Here the CDR3 DNA reads TGTGCCAGCAGTTACTCGCAACTAGCTGCAGATACGCAGTATTTT. Amino acid sequence: CASSYSQLAADTQYF.

In this sample, this clone turned up once. This chain uses TRBV7-8 with TRBJ2-7, with 11 bases matching TRBD1. The J segment lost 1 base and the V segment lost 4 bases, leaving 6 bases of the junction unmatched. Germline V gene lookup returns CDR1 SGHVS and CDR2 FQNEAQ. The CDR3 totals 16 residues. The CDR3 bases are TGTGCCAGCAGCTCCTTAGGGACAGGGGGATCCTACGAGCAGTACTTC. Residues: CASSSLGTGGSYEQYF.

This clone was detected only a few times. The chain has TRBV6-1 and TRBJ2-5; D remains unclear. Deletions cut 3 bases from V and 2 bases from J, with 16 bases between. The CDR3 contains 16 residues. Germline CDR1 is MNHNS and CDR2 is SASEGT. CDR3 in amino acids: CASSDGARFDQETQYF. For the CDR3, the DNA is TGTGCCAGCAGTGACGGCGCCAGGTTCGATCAAGAGACCCAGTACTTC.

The V and J genes are TRBV14 and TRBJ2-7, with D maybe TRBD1 (5 bases). The CDR3 has 14 residues. Per germline, CDR1 SGHDN and CDR2 FVKESK. Trimming shortened V by 3 bases and J by 3 bases, and 12 bases separated the two germline ends. The CDR3 sequence is CASSHPGIVYEQYF. The CDR3 region has the DNA TGTGCCAGCAGCCATCCAGGGATCGTCTACGAGCAGTACTTC.

The chain is built from TRBV14 and TRBJ2-1, with 13 bases fitting TRBD2. Germline-derived CDR1 and CDR2 are SGHDN and FVKESK. This CDR3 has 17 residues. With 8 bases clipped from V and 6 bases from J, the junction kept 13 bases outside the gene matches. This CDR3 reads CASSPRRTSGSFNEQFF. The CDR3 region has the DNA TGTGCCAGCTCCCCCAGGAGGACTAGCGGGAGTTTCAATGAGCAGTTCTTC.

The chain has TRBV7-6 and TRBJ2-7; the match to TRBD1 covers 9 bases. After removal of 0 bases from V and 2 bases from J, the junction contained 2 bases not matched to a gene. The germline CDR1 and CDR2 sequences are SGHVS and FNYEAQ. This CDR3 comprises 15 residues. DNA of the CDR3: TGTGCCAGCAGCTTAGCTCGGACAGGGGCCTACGAGCAGTACTTC. It translates to CASSLARTGAYEQYF.

The chain links TRBV19 to TRBJ2-1; 9 positions agree with TRBD2. Losses at the gene ends were 1 base for V and 4 bases for J; bases not matched to a gene: 5. Germline CDR1 LNHDA, CDR2 SQIVND (reference sequence). The CDR3 consists of 16 residues. The CDR3 loop reads CASSIVLAGPYNEQFF. The CDR3 DNA follows: TGTGCCAGTAGTATAGTTCTAGCGGGACCGTACAATGAGCAGTTCTTC.

The rearrangement joins TRBV14 to TRBJ1-2, with 9 bases aligning to TRBD1. The CDR3 contains 16 residues. Germline lookup yields CDR1 SGHDN and CDR2 FVKESK. V gave up 1 base and J gave up 4 bases; unmatched junction bases: 7. In nucleotides, the CDR3 is TGTGCCAGCAGCCAAGTTGGACAGGGGCTCATCTATGGCTACACCTTC. It encodes CASSQVGQGLIYGYTF.

The V call is TRBV18, the J call TRBJ1-1; 11 bases match TRBD1. Per the germline V gene, CDR1 is KGHSH and CDR2 is LQKENI. J lost 1 base, V lost 3 bases, and 7 bases had no gene match. The CDR3 runs 17 residues. CDR3 in amino acids: CASSPGQGALGNTEAFF. The CDR3 DNA reads TGTGCCAGCTCACCCGGACAGGGGGCTCTCGGGAACACTGAAGCTTTCTTT.

In DNA form, the CDR3 reads TGTGCCAGCAGCTTATTAATAATCGGACAGGTCTATGAAAAACTGTTTTTT. The encoded protein is CASSLLIIGQVYEKLFF. The chain employs TRBV7-9 and TRBJ1-4; 7 positions agree with TRBD1. CDR3 length equals 17 residues. The germline gives CDR1 SEHNR, CDR2 FQNEAQ (reference sequence). Germline trimming cut 2 bases from V and 6 bases from J; bases unmatched to any gene: 12.

The CDR3 sequence is CASNTGTHEKLFF. In DNA, the CDR3 is TGTGCCAGTAACACGGGGACACATGAAAAACTGTTTTTT. The chain uses TRBV19 and TRBJ1-4, with D possibly being TRBD1 (6 bases). This CDR3 spans 13 amino acids. CDR1 LNHDA and CDR2 SQIVND come from the germline V gene (reference sequence). V shed 7 bases and J shed 6 bases, with 12 bases lying between them.

This chain links TRBV27 with TRBJ1-4; 8 nucleotides match TRBD1. Germline V CDR1 and CDR2: MNHEY, SMNVEV (reference sequence). The CDR3 totals 15 residues. V shed 8 bases, J shed 6 bases, and the junction held 11 bases outside the gene matches. CDR3 DNA: TGTGCCAGCGGGACAGGACTACCCTTTGATGAAAAACTGTTTTTT. Protein: CASGTGLPFDEKLFF.

The chain has TRBV6-1 and TRBJ2-1; 9 positions match TRBD2. CDR1 MNHNS and CDR2 SASEGT come from the germline V gene. The CDR3 has 15 amino acids. With V trimmed by 4 bases and J by 4 bases, 5 bases remained unmatched. The CDR3: CASSVRLAAYNEQFF. CDR3 bases: TGTGCCAGCAGTGTTCGACTAGCGGCATACAATGAGCAGTTCTTC.

Turning to this clone: This sample also contains other DNA sequences that code for the same CDR3. Here the CDR3 DNA reads TGTGCCAGCAGTTTATCCGGGACAGCTAATGAAAAACTGTTTTTT. This codes for CASSLSGTANEKLFF. The V gene is TRBV28, the J gene TRBJ1-4, with 7 bases identical to TRBD1. The CDR3 covers 15 residues. J gave up 3 bases and V 1 base, and 2 bases lay outside the gene matches. CDR1 is MDHEN and CDR2 is SYDVKM in the germline V gene.